The present T cell receptor (beta chain) was sequenced within a study of memory B cells and T cells in multiple sclerosis listed by TCRdb under 2018. Turning to the overall study: The study compared TCR beta repertoires of autoproliferating peripheral T cells with brain lesion-infiltrating T cells in multiple sclerosis patients. TCR sequencing involved a couple of multiple sclerosis patients from whom brain lesions at autopsy or brain-infiltrating cells from biopsy were available. The investigation overall reported the following: Clone-set sizes differed between compartments, which influenced counts of shared clonotypes and required normalization.

TCRbeta CDR3 regions were amplified from extracted genomic DNA using the immunoSEQ Platform. Multiplex PCR, high-throughput sequencing and a vendor bioinformatics pipeline were brought together in the immunoSEQ assay. As for how the authors treated the data: After discarding non-productive sequences and any CDR3s under 4 amino acids in length, clonotype frequencies were recalculated for each sample. In immunoSEQ Analyzer 2.0, shared clonotypes were identified as those with identical CDR3 amino acid, V gene and J gene sequences. Repertoire overlap was normalized by dividing shared clonotype counts by the product of both clone-set sizes, scaled by 1000 into arbitrary units. TCRdb re-hosts the immuneACCESS table, in-frame sequences only. Its copies lack some clones; in the studies checked, an unresolved V gene accounts for under half of them, and the cause for the rest is not known. The V and J calls and the clone size are those of that table, but D and trimming were determined from the DNA. The sample has fewer than 40,000 clones on record, roughly 88% of them singletons. The top ten clonotypes cover approximately 2.5% of the sample.

With respect to this clone: No cognate antigen has been identified for it. No base-level quality is on record; no much larger clone is a single base apart.

Trimming at the junction amounts to 3 bases on V and 5 bases on J, and the germline ends lie 10 bases apart. The CDR3 starts with the cysteine, ends with the phenylalanine, and has 13 residues. Solely the CDR3 DNA is kept, with 39 bases framed from the first base. The germline V gene provides CDR1 SNHLY and CDR2 FYNNEI. After CFSE-labeled PBMCs were cultured without a stimulus, the autoproliferating (CFSEdim) and non-proliferating (CFSEhi) T cell fractions were sequenced separately. Altogether, 50 million to 55 million CFSE-labeled PBMCs were kept in culture for roughly seven days with no stimulus, after which the replicate wells were combined. PBMCs were labeled with around 0.5 uM CFSE and cultured without exogenous stimuli in serum-free AIM-V medium. PBMCs were isolated by Ficoll density gradient centrifugation and were cryopreserved before use. Using a FACSAria III, live 7-AAD-negative cells were sorted, then washed with PBS and stored frozen at -80 degrees C as dry pellets.

The chain was built from TRBV2 and TRBJ2-5, with the D gene too uncertain to name. The clonotype originates from a human donor with multiple sclerosis. Sequencing was performed on PBMCs from blood kept in culture. The CDR3 region has the sequence CASSDLLGETQYF. Read as DNA, the sequence is TGTGCCAGCAGTGATCTTCTGGGGGAGACCCAGTACTTC. The variable domain in full, with residues beyond the CDR3 obtained from the reference TRBV2 and TRBJ2-5 genes, is EPEVTQTPSHQVTQMGQEVILRCVPISNHLYFYWYRQILGQKVEFLVSFYNNEISEKSEIFDDQFSVERPDGSNFTLKIRSTKLEDSAMYFCASSDLLGETQYFGPGTRLLVL.